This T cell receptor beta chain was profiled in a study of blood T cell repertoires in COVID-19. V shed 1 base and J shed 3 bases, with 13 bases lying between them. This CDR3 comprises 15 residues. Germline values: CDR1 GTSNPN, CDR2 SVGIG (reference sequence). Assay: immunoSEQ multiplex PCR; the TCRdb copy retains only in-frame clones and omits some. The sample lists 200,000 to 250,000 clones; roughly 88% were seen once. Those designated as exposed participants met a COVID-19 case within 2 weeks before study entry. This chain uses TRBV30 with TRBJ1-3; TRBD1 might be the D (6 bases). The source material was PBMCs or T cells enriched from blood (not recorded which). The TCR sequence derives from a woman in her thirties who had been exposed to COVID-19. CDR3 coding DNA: TGTGCCTGGAGTGAGAAACAGGGAAGTGGAAACACCATATATTTT. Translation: CAWSEKQGSGNTIYF.